This T cell receptor beta chain stems from a study of blood T cells in healthy people across ages. Each sample yielded at least 7 million isolated PBMCs. This clonotype has more than one count but fewer than ten. Through a sample-barcoded 5' primer and a J-beta primer mix, a second PCR was run for about 7 to 12 cycles. Every individual sample yielded 2.5 million or more paired-end reads (each containing CDR3). Each CDR3 protein is one row after TCRdb ran MiXCR on the 5' RACE reads. In the table there are over 600,000 distinct CDR3 sequences, 20% to 25% of which are singletons. This CDR3 is 14 amino acids long. J gave up 4 bases and V 6 bases, and 8 bases lay outside the gene matches. CDR1 MNHEY and CDR2 SVGEGT come from the germline V gene.

Material: blood. This chain joins TRBV6-2 or TRBV6-3 and TRBJ1-2, with TRBD1 identical over 7 bases. The TCR sequence derives from a man between 65 and 85 years old in good health. The CDR3 DNA sequence: TGTGCCAGCAGCAGTTACAGGGGATCCTATGGCTACACCTTC. Its protein product is CASSSYRGSYGYTF.